These 31 T cell receptor beta chains share one sample of origin, sequenced in a study of response to subunit inactivated influenza vaccine. TCRdb itself ran the RT-PCR reads through MiXCR, one entry per CDR3 protein. This repertoire shows about 800,000 distinct CDR3 sequences, about 20% found once; its top ten account for approximately 10%. This sample comprised PBMCs from blood, obtained less than 6 days after vaccination. Receptors originate from a man aged 50-59 years who received an inactivated influenza vaccine.

This clonotype was found a few times. V gene TRBV5-1 combines with J gene TRBJ2-5; possibly TRBD1 for D (6 bases). Trimming left V 0 bases short and J 5 bases short, with 14 bases between. From germline, CDR1 is SGHRS and CDR2 YFSETQ. The CDR3 spans 15 residues. CDR3 residues: CASSLARGKGETQYF. The CDR3 DNA reads as TGCGCCAGCAGCTTGGCTAGGGGGAAGGGGGAGACCCAGTACTTC.

Comment on this clonotype: The junction shows a germline mismatch at one end, possibly a read error. This chain connects TRBV7-6 to TRBJ1-2; D is perhaps TRBD1 (5 bases). This CDR3 spans 15 amino acids. Looked up from germline, CDR1 is SGHVS and CDR2 is FNYEAQ. The CDR3 region is CARSSFGTWRNGYTF. CDR3 coding DNA: TGTGCCAGGAGCTCATTTGGGACGTGGAGGAATGGCTACACCTTC. Using reference TRBV7-6 and TRBJ1-2 for the parts outside the CDR3, the full variable domain is GAGVSQSPRYKVTKRGQDVALRCDPISGHVSLYWYRQALGQGPEFLTYFNYEAQQDKSGLPNDRFSAERPEGSISTLTIQRTEQRDSAMYRCARSSFGTWRNGYTFGSGTRLTVV.

The table lists this clonotype with a few counts. The CDR3 DNA is TGCAGTGCGGGGGGCGGAGGGGAAAAGTCATCCCAGCATTTT. This sequence encodes CSAGGGGEKSSQHF. The rearrangement joins TRBV20-1 to TRBJ1-5, with D possibly TRBD1 on 6 matching bases. Germline V gene sequence: CDR1 DFQATT, CDR2 SNEGSKA (reference sequence). The CDR3 is made up of 14 amino acids. Trimming shortened V by 6 bases and J by 11 bases, and 23 bases separated the two germline ends.

This clonotype appeared many times. J is TRBJ2-7 and V is TRBV18, with 8 bases fitting TRBD1. Germline V gives CDR1 KGHSH, CDR2 LQKENI. Trimming cost V 6 bases and J 7 bases; bases outside gene matches: 11. The CDR3 loop spans 14 amino acids. CDR3 sequence (DNA): TGTGCCAGCTCTCCCGGGACAGGACATTCGGAGCAGTACTTC. It codes for CASSPGTGHSEQYF.

V and J are TRBV4-2 and TRBJ2-7; D is unresolved. From germline, CDR1 is LGHNA and CDR2 YNFKEQ. This CDR3 is built from 16 residues. Trimming removed 1 base from V and 0 bases from J, with 13 bases in between. CDR3 sequence: CASSQGKARFSYEQYF. The CDR3 DNA reads as TGTGCCAGCAGCCAAGGGAAGGCAAGATTCTCCTACGAGCAGTACTTC.

The rearrangement joins TRBV7-9 to TRBJ1-1; D is uncertain. V was pared by 5 bases and J by 0 bases, with 7 bases between. The CDR3 sequence is 13 residues long. CDR1 and CDR2 (germline): SEHNR, FQNEAQ (reference sequence). CDR3 sequence: CASSTNLNTEAFF. CDR3 DNA sequence: TGTGCCAGCAGCACTAATTTGAACACTGAAGCTTTCTTT.

The J gene is TRBJ2-1, the V gene TRBV7-9; no reliable D call. The V end lost 1 base, the J end lost 6 bases, and 10 bases lay between the germline ends. This CDR3 region has 14 residues. Germline V gene lookup returns CDR1 SEHNR and CDR2 FQNEAQ (reference sequence). The CDR3 coding sequence is TGTGCCAGCAGCTTAGACGGTGGCGGCAATGAGCAGTTCTTC. It encodes CASSLDGGGNEQFF.

This clonotype came up a few times. This sequence joins TRBV12-3 or TRBV12-4 and TRBJ2-3; D is tentatively TRBD1 or TRBD2 (5 bases each). V lost 11 bases and J lost 0, with 15 bases in between. The CDR3 is 14 residues long. CDR3 in amino acids: CALGETASTDTQYF. CDR3 DNA sequence: TGTGCCCTCGGGGAGACAGCAAGCACAGATACGCAGTATTTT.

A few counts support this clonotype. The rearrangement joins TRBV12-3 or TRBV12-4 to TRBJ2-5; D possibly matches TRBD1 or TRBD2 (5 bases each). Trimming took 5 bases from V and 6 from J, leaving 16 bases between them. This CDR3 is 14 amino acids long. CDR3 loop: CASSAGTQPKTQYF. CDR3 nucleotide sequence: TGTGCCAGCAGTGCCGGGACCCAACCAAAGACCCAGTACTTC.

This clonotype was counted only a few times. The chain links TRBV4-3 to TRBJ2-3; TRBD1 matches 9 bases. CDR1 and CDR2 from the germline V gene are LGHNA and YSLEER. With 7 bases clipped from V and 8 bases from J, the junction kept 19 bases outside the gene matches. The CDR3 contains 17 residues. The CDR3 protein is CASTPAPGQGSGVTQYF. In DNA, the CDR3 is TGCGCCAGCACCCCTGCACCGGGACAGGGTTCCGGGGTTACGCAGTATTTT.

The rearrangement uses TRBV23-1 and TRBJ1-4, with unresolved D. TRBV23-1 is known as an ORF, though its function is uncertain. V lost 3 bases and J 0 bases, leaving 14 bases between the germline ends. This CDR3 has 17 residues. CDR3: CASSQTSKVATNEKLFF. In nucleotides, the CDR3 is TGCGCCAGCAGTCAGACCTCCAAAGTCGCAACTAATGAAAAACTGTTTTTT.

This clonotype turned up a few times. The rearrangement links TRBV4-1 to TRBJ2-2; TRBD2 agrees at 8 bases. Trimming took 3 bases from V and 4 from J; bases not matched to a gene: 10. The CDR3 is 17 residues long. Looked up from germline, CDR1 is MGHRA and CDR2 is YSYEKL. CDR3 bases: TGCGCCAGCAGCCACGGACTAGCAGGGCGGAGCACCGGGGAGCTGTTTTTT. Translating gives CASSHGLAGRSTGELFF.

J is TRBJ2-7 and V is TRBV3-1, with unresolved D. Germline V gene data show CDR1 as LGHDT and CDR2 as YNNKEL (reference sequence). V was clipped by 2 bases and J by 2 bases, with 13 bases between them. This CDR3 has 15 amino acids. The CDR3, as DNA: TGTGCCAGCAGCCAAATTCTCTCTACCCCCTACGAGCAGTACTTC. Protein: CASSQILSTPYEQYF.

The J gene is TRBJ2-7, the V gene TRBV7-2, with D possibly TRBD2 on 6 matching bases. The CDR3 totals 13 residues. Germline lookup yields CDR1 SGHTA and CDR2 FQGNSA. Trimming pared 5 bases from V and 7 bases from J, leaving 15 bases between. Here the CDR3 reads CASSRRAAGEQYF. As DNA, the CDR3 is TGTGCCAGCAGCCGACGCGCGGCGGGGGAGCAGTACTTC.

The chain is built from TRBV19 and TRBJ2-1, with D possibly matching TRBD2 (6 bases). CDR3 length equals 14 residues. CDR1 and CDR2 (germline): LNHDA, SQIVND (reference sequence). Trimming pared 1 base from V and 8 bases from J, leaving 12 bases between. Here the CDR3 DNA reads TGTGCCAGTAGTATAGGGACTACCTTTTATGAGCAGTTCTTC. Translation: CASSIGTTFYEQFF. The full variable domain, with the rest looked up from reference TRBV19 and TRBJ2-1, is DGGITQSPKYLFRKEGQNVTLSCEQNLNHDAMYWYRQDPGQGLRLIYYSQIVNDFQKGDIAEGYSVSREKKESFPLTVTSAQKNPTAFYLCASSIGTTFYEQFFGPGTRLTVL.

This clonotype turned up a few times. Germline is not matched at one junction end, which may reflect a read error. The chain carries TRBV6-5 and TRBJ2-2; 11 bases are shared with TRBD2. Germline loops: CDR1 MNHEY, CDR2 SVGAGI. The CDR3 is 18 residues long. CDR3 protein: CASSNSLAGGSRPGELFF. The CDR3 DNA follows: TGTGCCAGCAGTAACTCCCTAGCGGGAGGTTCAAGGCCGGGGGAGCTGTTTTTT.

Only a few counts were recorded for this clonotype. This rearrangement joins TRBV9 to TRBJ2-7; TRBD2 matches 8 bases. CDR1 and CDR2 from the germline V gene are SGDLS and YYNGEE. V shed 0 bases, J shed 1 base, and the junction held 3 bases outside the gene matches. The CDR3 is made up of 15 amino acids. The CDR3 DNA reads TGTGCCAGCAGCGTAGGACTAGCGAATTCCTACGAGCAGTACTTC. Its translation is CASSVGLANSYEQYF.

The chain carries TRBV10-3 and TRBJ2-1; 7 nucleotides match TRBD2. V shed 6 bases and J 7 bases; nucleotides not matched to a gene: 12. Germline CDR1 ENHRY, CDR2 SYGVKD. The CDR3 covers 15 residues. The CDR3 here is CAIRPHSGAENEQFF. The DNA for the CDR3 is TGTGCCATCAGACCACACAGCGGGGCGGAGAATGAGCAGTTCTTC.

The genes are TRBV15 and TRBJ2-7; D perhaps matches TRBD1 (6 bases). V was clipped by 4 bases and J by 2 bases, with 15 bases between them. From germline, CDR1 is LNHNV and CDR2 YYDKDF (reference sequence). The CDR3 runs to 15 residues. For the CDR3, the DNA is TGTGCCACCAGCATATCGCAGGGGTTCCCCTACGAGCAGTACTTC. It specifies CATSISQGFPYEQYF.

This clonotype was detected a few times. The chain has TRBV7-9 and TRBJ1-4, with D hard to call. Germline loops: CDR1 SEHNR, CDR2 FQNEAQ (reference sequence). This CDR3 is built from 14 residues. With 5 bases removed from V and 2 bases from J, the gap between germline ends came to 9 bases. The CDR3 here is CASSSRGTNEKLFF. DNA for the CDR3: TGTGCCAGCAGCAGCCGCGGGACTAATGAAAAACTGTTTTTT.

This clonotype was found many times. The gene calls are TRBV24-1 and TRBJ1-1; no firm D call. CDR1 and CDR2 from the germline V gene are KGHDR and SFDVKD. Deletions cut 8 bases from V and 2 bases from J, with 11 bases between. The CDR3 loop spans 13 amino acids. This CDR3 is CATMYGDNTEAFF. CDR3 nucleotide sequence: TGTGCCACCATGTACGGAGACAACACTGAAGCTTTCTTT.

The V call is TRBV20-1, the J call TRBJ2-3; D is unclear. Trimming took off 5 bases at V and 5 bases at J, with 20 bases between the two ends. CDR3 size: 15 residues. From germline, CDR1 is DFQATT and CDR2 SNEGSKA (reference sequence). The DNA for the CDR3 is TGCAGTGCTTTACAGAGGTCTGAGATAGGAGATACGCAGTATTTT. This codes for CSALQRSEIGDTQYF.

This rearrangement joins TRBV7-8 to TRBJ2-1; 8 positions agree with TRBD1. V lost 0 bases to trimming and J lost 7 bases; unmatched junction nucleotides: 5. This CDR3 spans 15 amino acids. CDR1 SGHVS and CDR2 FQNEAQ come from the germline V gene. The CDR3 loop reads CASSLARTGSNEQFF. DNA for the CDR3: TGTGCCAGCAGCTTAGCCAGGACAGGGAGTAATGAGCAGTTCTTC.

V is TRBV20-1 and J is TRBJ2-1; D perhaps matches TRBD2 (6 bases). V lost 3 bases and J 9 bases, leaving 15 bases between the germline ends. Germline V gene data show CDR1 as DFQATT and CDR2 as SNEGSKA (reference sequence). The CDR3 consists of 13 residues. The CDR3 nucleotides read TGCAGTGCTAGCGAGGGGAGGTTTAGTGAGCAGTTCTTC. Its protein product is CSASEGRFSEQFF.

The table lists this clonotype with many counts. The rearrangement joins TRBV5-5 to TRBJ1-3; D is uncertain. Trimming stripped 4 bases from V and 3 bases from J, with 20 bases between. The CDR3 is 17 amino acids. CDR1 and CDR2 (germline): SGHKS, YYEKEE (reference sequence). Here the CDR3 DNA reads TGTGCCAGCAGCCCGGCGGCGGGCCGGGCGAGTGGAAACACCATATATTTT. It codes for CASSPAAGRASGNTIYF. Combining the CDR3 with reference TRBV5-5 and TRBJ1-3 gives the whole variable domain DAGVTQSPTHLIKTRGQQVTLRCSPISGHKSVSWYQQVLGQGPQFIFQYYEKEERGRGNFPDRFSARQFPNYSSELNVNALLLGDSALYLCASSPAAGRASGNTIYFGEGSWLTVV.

This clonotype was seen more than once but under ten times. This chain links TRBV12-3 or TRBV12-4 with TRBJ2-3, with TRBD2 matching 7 bases. V was pared by 6 bases and J by 4 bases, with 10 bases of the junction left unmatched. This CDR3 spans 15 amino acids. The CDR3 loop reads CASRLGGAPADTQYF. The CDR3 DNA follows: TGTGCCAGCAGACTGGGAGGGGCCCCGGCAGATACGCAGTATTTT.

This clonotype has more than one count but fewer than ten. The J gene is TRBJ2-5, the V gene TRBV21-1. TRBV21-1 is marked as a pseudogene. CDR3 size: 12 residues. For the CDR3, the DNA is TGTGCCAGCCCTAGACGCGAAGAGACCCAGTACTTC. Its protein product is CASPRREETQYF.

This clonotype was observed a handful of times. The rearrangement uses TRBV18 and TRBJ1-2, with 9 bases matching TRBD1. This CDR3 is 15 amino acids long. CDR1 KGHSH and CDR2 LQKENI come from the germline V gene. With 0 bases clipped from V and 4 bases from J, the junction kept 3 bases outside the gene matches. Here the CDR3 DNA reads TGTGCCAGCTCACCACCGGGACAGGGAGGCTATGGCTACACCTTC. Translating gives CASSPPGQGGYGYTF.

This clonotype showed up just a few times. The gene calls are TRBV4-2 and TRBJ2-4; 9 nucleotides align to TRBD2. The CDR3 is 15 amino acids. Germline V gives CDR1 LGHNA, CDR2 YNFKEQ. V was clipped by 3 bases and J by 8 bases; unmatched bases: 8. The CDR3 reads CASSQRGGGAYIQYF. In nucleotides, the CDR3 is TGTGCCAGCAGCCAGAGGGGCGGGGGGGCTTACATTCAGTACTTC.

This chain connects TRBV7-9 to TRBJ2-1, with no clear D. Germline assignment: CDR1 SEHNR and CDR2 FQNEAQ (reference sequence). Trimming stripped 4 bases from V and 3 bases from J, with 16 bases between. CDR3 size: 16 residues. Here the CDR3 DNA reads TGTGCCAGCAGCTACTTTGCCGGACGGCACTACAATGAGCAGTTCTTC. Its translation: CASSYFAGRHYNEQFF.

The chain links TRBV29-1 to TRBJ2-1, with 8 bases that match TRBD2. The CDR3 totals 14 residues. Germline-derived CDR1 and CDR2 are SQVTM and ANQGSEA. The junction had 3 bases not matched to a gene; V was cut back by 3 bases and J by 2 bases. CDR3 coding DNA: TGCAGCGTTGACGCCGGGGGGGCCTACAATGAGCAGTTCTTC. Protein: CSVDAGGAYNEQFF.